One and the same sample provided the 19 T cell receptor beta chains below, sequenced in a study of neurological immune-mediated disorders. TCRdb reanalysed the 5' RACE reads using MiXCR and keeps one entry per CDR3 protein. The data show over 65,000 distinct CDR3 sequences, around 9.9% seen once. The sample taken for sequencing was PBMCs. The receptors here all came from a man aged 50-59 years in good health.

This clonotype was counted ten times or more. CDR3 nucleotide sequence: TGCGCCAGCAGTGATTCACTTTATCAGCCCCAGCATTTT. The encoded protein is CASSDSLYQPQHF. The chain carries TRBV10-2 and TRBJ1-5; D remains unclear. Germline CDR1 WSHSY, CDR2 SAAADI. CDR3 size: 13 residues. Trimming shortened V by 3 bases and J by 5 bases, and 8 bases separated the two germline ends.

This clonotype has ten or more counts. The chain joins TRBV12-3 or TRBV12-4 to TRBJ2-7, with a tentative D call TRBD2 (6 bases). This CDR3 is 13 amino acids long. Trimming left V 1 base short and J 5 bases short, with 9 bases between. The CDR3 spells CASSLGPGDEQYF. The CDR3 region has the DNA TGTGCCAGCAGTTTAGGTCCGGGAGACGAGCAGTACTTC.

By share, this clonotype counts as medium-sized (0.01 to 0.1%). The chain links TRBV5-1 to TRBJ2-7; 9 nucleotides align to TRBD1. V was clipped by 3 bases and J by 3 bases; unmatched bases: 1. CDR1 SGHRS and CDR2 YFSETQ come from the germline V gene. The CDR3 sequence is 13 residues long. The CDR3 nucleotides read TGCGCCAGCAGCTCGGGACAGGGCTACGAGCAGTACTTC. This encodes CASSSGQGYEQYF.

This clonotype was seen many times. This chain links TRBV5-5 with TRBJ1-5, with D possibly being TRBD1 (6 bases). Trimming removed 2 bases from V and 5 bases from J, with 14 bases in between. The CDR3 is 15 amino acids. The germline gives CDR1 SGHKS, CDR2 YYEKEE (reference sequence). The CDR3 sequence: CASSFSGQGHQPQHF. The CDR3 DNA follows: TGTGCCAGCAGCTTCTCGGGGCAGGGGCATCAGCCCCAGCATTTT.

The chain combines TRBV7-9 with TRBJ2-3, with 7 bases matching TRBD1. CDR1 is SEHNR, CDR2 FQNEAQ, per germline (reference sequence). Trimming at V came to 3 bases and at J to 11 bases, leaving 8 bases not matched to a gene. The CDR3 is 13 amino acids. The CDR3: CASSFGGQSGQYF. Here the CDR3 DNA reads TGTGCCAGCAGCTTTGGGGGACAGTCGGGGCAGTATTTT. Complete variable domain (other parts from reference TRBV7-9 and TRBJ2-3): DTGVSQNPRHKITKRGQNVTFRCDPISEHNRLYWYRQTLGQGPEFLTYFQNEAQLEKSRLLSDRFSAERPKGSFSTLEIQRTEQGDSAMYLCASSFGGQSGQYFGPGTRLTVL.

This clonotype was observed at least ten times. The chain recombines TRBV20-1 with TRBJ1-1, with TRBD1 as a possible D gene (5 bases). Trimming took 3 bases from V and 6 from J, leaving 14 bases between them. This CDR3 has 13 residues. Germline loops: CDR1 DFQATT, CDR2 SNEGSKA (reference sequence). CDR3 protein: CSARRGYQPEAFF. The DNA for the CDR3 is TGCAGTGCTAGGCGGGGGTATCAGCCTGAAGCTTTCTTT.

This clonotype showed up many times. The DNA of the CDR3 is TGTGCCTGGAGTGTACTGGAGACCCAGTACTTC. It encodes CAWSVLETQYF. This chain uses TRBV30 with TRBJ2-5; D not certain. CDR3 size: 11 residues. The V and J ends lost 0 bases and 5 bases respectively, with 4 bases between them. The germline CDR1 and CDR2 sequences are GTSNPN and SVGIG (reference sequence).

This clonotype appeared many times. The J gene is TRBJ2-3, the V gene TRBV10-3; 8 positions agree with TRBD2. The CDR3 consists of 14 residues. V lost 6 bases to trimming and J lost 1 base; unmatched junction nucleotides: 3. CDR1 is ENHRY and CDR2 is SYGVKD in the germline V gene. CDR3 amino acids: CAISTSGGTDTQYF. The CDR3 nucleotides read TGTGCCATCAGCACTAGCGGAGGCACAGATACGCAGTATTTT.

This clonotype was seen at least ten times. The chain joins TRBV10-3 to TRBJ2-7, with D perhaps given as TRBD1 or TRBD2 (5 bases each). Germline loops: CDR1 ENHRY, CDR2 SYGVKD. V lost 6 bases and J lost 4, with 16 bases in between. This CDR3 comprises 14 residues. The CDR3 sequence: CAIRARGAGYEQYF. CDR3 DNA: TGTGCCATCAGAGCCCGAGGGGCGGGTTACGAGCAGTACTTC.

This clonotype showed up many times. The CDR3 is CASSPLRSTDTQYF. CDR3 nucleotides: TGCGCCAGCAGCCCTCTCCGTAGCACAGATACGCAGTATTTT. This chain uses TRBV5-1 with TRBJ2-3; D is undetermined. Trimming cost V 4 bases and J 0 bases, with 9 bases left between them. Germline assignment: CDR1 SGHRS and CDR2 YFSETQ. The CDR3 is 14 residues long.

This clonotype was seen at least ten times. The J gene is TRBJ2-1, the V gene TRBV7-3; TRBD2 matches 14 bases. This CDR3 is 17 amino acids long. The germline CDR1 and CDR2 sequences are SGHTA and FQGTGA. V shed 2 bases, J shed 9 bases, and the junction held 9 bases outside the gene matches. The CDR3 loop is CASSLDGTSGSGGEQFF. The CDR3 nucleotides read TGTGCCAGCAGCTTAGACGGGACTAGCGGGAGTGGAGGTGAGCAGTTCTTC.

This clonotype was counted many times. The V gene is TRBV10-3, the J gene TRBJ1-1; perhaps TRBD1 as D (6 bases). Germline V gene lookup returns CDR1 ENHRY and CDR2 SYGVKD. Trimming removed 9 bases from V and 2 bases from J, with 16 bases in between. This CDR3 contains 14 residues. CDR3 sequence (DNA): TGTGCCATTTCTCAAGGACAGAGTAACACTGAAGCTTTCTTT. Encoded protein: CAISQGQSNTEAFF.

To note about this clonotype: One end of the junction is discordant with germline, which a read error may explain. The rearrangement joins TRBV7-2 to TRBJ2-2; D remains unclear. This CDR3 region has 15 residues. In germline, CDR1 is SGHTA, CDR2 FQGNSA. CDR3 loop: CASILVRSSTGELFF. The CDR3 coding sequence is TGTGCCAGCATCTTAGTACGGTCTAGCACCGGGGAGCTGTTTTTT.

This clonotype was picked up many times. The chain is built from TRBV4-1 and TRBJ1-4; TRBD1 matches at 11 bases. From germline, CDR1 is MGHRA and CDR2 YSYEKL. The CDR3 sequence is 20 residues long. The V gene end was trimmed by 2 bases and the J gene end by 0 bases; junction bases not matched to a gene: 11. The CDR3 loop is CASSQRGQGANWATNEKLFF. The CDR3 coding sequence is TGCGCCAGCAGCCAACGCGGACAGGGGGCGAATTGGGCAACTAATGAAAAACTGTTTTTT.

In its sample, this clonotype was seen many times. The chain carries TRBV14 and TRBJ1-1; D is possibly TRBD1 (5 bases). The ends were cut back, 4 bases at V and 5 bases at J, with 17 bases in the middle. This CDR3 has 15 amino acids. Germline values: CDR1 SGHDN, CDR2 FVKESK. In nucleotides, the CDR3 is TGTGCCAGCAGCCTACTTGGGACTGGAGGGACTGAAGCTTTCTTT. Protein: CASSLLGTGGTEAFF.

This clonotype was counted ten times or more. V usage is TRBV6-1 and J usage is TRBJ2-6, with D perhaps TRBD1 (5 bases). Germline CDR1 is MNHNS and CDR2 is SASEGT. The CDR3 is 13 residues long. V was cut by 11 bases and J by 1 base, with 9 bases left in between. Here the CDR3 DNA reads TGTGCCGTGACAGTTTCTGGGGCCAACGTCCTGACTTTC. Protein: CAVTVSGANVLTF.

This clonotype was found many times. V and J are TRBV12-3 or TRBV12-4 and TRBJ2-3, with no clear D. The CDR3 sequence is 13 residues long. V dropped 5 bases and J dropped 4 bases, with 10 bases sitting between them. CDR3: CASSPSAADTQYF. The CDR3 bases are TGTGCCAGCAGTCCCTCCGCCGCAGATACGCAGTATTTT.

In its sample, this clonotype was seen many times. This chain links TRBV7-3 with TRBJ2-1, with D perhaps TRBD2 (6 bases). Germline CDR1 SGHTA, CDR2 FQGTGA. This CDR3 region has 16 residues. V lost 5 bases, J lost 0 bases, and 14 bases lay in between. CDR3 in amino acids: CASSPRDSSSYNEQFF. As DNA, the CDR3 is TGTGCCAGCAGCCCCCGGGACTCAAGCTCCTACAATGAGCAGTTCTTC.

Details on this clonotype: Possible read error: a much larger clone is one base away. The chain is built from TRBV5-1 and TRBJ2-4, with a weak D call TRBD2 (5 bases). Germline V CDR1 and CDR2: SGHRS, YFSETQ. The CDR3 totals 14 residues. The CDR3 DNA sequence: TGCGCCAGCAGCCGTGGGGAGAGCAAAAACATTCCGTACTTC. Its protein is CASSRGESKNIPYF.